One sample yielded the 9 T cell receptor beta chains listed below, sequenced in a study of technical replicates of blood from a few donors. TCRdb keeps only in-frame clones here, not all; method: immunoSEQ multiplex PCR. The table has under 65,000 clones, around 96% seen once; the top ten hold 0.35% to 0.45%. The sample taken for sequencing was T cells isolated from PBMCs. The receptors come from a human donor in good health.

The chain recombines TRBV11-2 with TRBJ1-1; no clear D. This CDR3 is built from 14 residues. Germline V gene lookup returns CDR1 SGHAT and CDR2 FQNNGV. V lost 2 bases and J 0 bases, leaving 7 bases between the germline ends. CDR3 DNA sequence: TGTGCCAGCAGCTTAAAAACAGTGAACACTGAAGCTTTCTTT. Translating it yields CASSLKTVNTEAFF.

The chain combines TRBV29-1 with TRBJ2-3; D is possibly TRBD2 (6 bases). CDR3 length: 15 amino acids. Germline loops: CDR1 SQVTM, CDR2 ANQGSEA. Trimming stripped 3 bases from V and 5 bases from J, with 18 bases between. The CDR3 loop reads CSVDDPGLVGDTQYF. The CDR3, as DNA: TGCAGCGTTGATGACCCGGGACTTGTAGGAGATACGCAGTATTTT.

V usage is TRBV30 and J usage is TRBJ2-4, with 7 positions matching TRBD2. There are 16 residues in the CDR3. Losses at the gene ends were 5 bases for V and 10 bases for J; bases not matched to a gene: 20. Germline V CDR1 and CDR2: GTSNPN, SVGIG (reference sequence). CDR3 bases: TGTGCCTGGCGGAGCACTTTAGCGGGTCCTCCTGGGATTCAGTACTTC. Translating gives CAWRSTLAGPPGIQYF. The whole variable domain, filled in from reference TRBV30 and TRBJ2-4, reads SQTIHQWPATLVQPVGSPLSLECTVEGTSNPNLYWYRQAAGRGLQLLFYSVGIGQISSEVPQNLSASRPQDRQFILSSKKLLLSDSGFYLCAWRSTLAGPPGIQYFGAGTRLSVL.

The V and J genes are TRBV7-6 and TRBJ1-5; TRBD1 agrees at 7 bases. Trimming took 2 bases from V and 2 from J; bases not matched to a gene: 12. CDR3 length equals 18 residues. CDR1 is SGHVS and CDR2 is FNYEAQ in the germline V gene. The CDR3 DNA sequence: TGTGCCAGCAGCTTAATCGCAATGGCAGGGGGTGGCAATCAGCCCCAGCATTTT. Translation: CASSLIAMAGGGNQPQHF.

This clone has only one observation. The chain joins TRBV10-2 to TRBJ2-7; D remains unclear. Germline CDR1 WSHSY, CDR2 SAAADI. V shed 3 bases and J shed 2 bases, with 8 bases lying between them. The CDR3 has 13 residues. This CDR3 is CASSDGEAYEQYF. The CDR3 region has the DNA TGCGCCAGCAGTGATGGAGAAGCCTACGAGCAGTACTTC.

V usage is TRBV29-1 and J usage is TRBJ1-2; tentative D call: TRBD1 (6 bases). This CDR3 comprises 12 residues. Germline values: CDR1 SQVTM, CDR2 ANQGSEA. V shed 2 bases and J shed 6 bases, with 10 bases lying between them. The CDR3 is CSVESGGDGYTF. As DNA, the CDR3 is TGCAGCGTTGAATCGGGGGGCGATGGCTACACCTTC.

J is TRBJ1-2 and V is TRBV29-1; 8 bases match TRBD1. Germline assignment: CDR1 SQVTM and CDR2 ANQGSEA. The CDR3 consists of 14 residues. Germline trimming cut 4 bases from V and 2 bases from J; bases unmatched to any gene: 6. The CDR3 here is CSVVGQGLNYGYTF. As DNA, the CDR3 is TGCAGCGTTGTAGGACAGGGATTAAACTATGGCTACACCTTC. Full variable domain (missing parts from reference TRBV29-1 and TRBJ1-2): SAVISQKPSRDICQRGTSLTIQCQVDSQVTMMFWYRQQPGQSLTLIATANQGSEATYESGFVIDKFPISRPNLTFSTLTVSNMSPEDSSIYLCSVVGQGLNYGYTFGSGTRLTVV.

V is TRBV7-9 and J is TRBJ2-7; 8 nucleotides agree with TRBD1. Per germline, CDR1 SEHNR and CDR2 FQNEAQ (reference sequence). This CDR3 contains 15 residues. V shed 5 bases and J 3 bases; nucleotides not matched to a gene: 9. This CDR3 is CASSLRTGNDYEQYF. For the CDR3, the DNA is TGTGCCAGCAGCCTCAGGACAGGGAACGACTACGAGCAGTACTTC.

This rearrangement joins TRBV7-9 to TRBJ2-2, with 7 nucleotides matching TRBD2. The V gene end was trimmed by 6 bases and the J gene end by 4 bases; junction bases not matched to a gene: 8. Germline V gene sequence: CDR1 SEHNR, CDR2 FQNEAQ (reference sequence). The CDR3 is 15 amino acids. The CDR3, as DNA: TGTGCCAGCAGTCTTAGCGGGCCTGGCACCGGGGAGCTGTTTTTT. Encoded protein: CASSLSGPGTGELFF.